This TCR beta chain originates from a study of T-cell memory formation after mild COVID-19. TCRdb reanalysed the 5' RACE reads using MiXCR and keeps one entry per CDR3 protein. The table lists 300,000 to 400,000 distinct CDR3 sequences, more than 20% of them singletons. The V end was cut by 6 bases, the J end by 0 bases, with 15 bases between. This CDR3 region has 14 residues. The V gene's germline CDR1 is DFQATT and CDR2 SNEGSKA (reference sequence). The source of this sequence is an adult woman who had mild COVID-19 (a few samples of this study predate the infection). Cell type and time point are not known. The rearrangement joins TRBV20-1 to TRBJ2-7, with a possible D match to TRBD2 (5 bases). The sample comprised PBMCs or a T cell subset sorted from them (not recorded which). This chain's CDR3 is CSAFKRSSSYEQYF. For the CDR3, the DNA is TGCAGTGCCTTCAAGCGGTCCTCCTCCTACGAGCAGTACTTC.